This passage covers 27 T cell receptor beta chains from one sample sequenced in a study of response to subunit inactivated influenza vaccine. Each CDR3 protein is one row after TCRdb ran MiXCR on the RT-PCR reads. The sample lists around 650,000 distinct CDR3 sequences; more than 15% were seen once. This specimen consisted of PBMCs from blood, obtained roughly 12 days after vaccination. The receptors were gathered from a man aged 45-60 years who received an inactivated influenza vaccine.

This clonotype was picked up a small number of times. V gene TRBV5-5 combines with J gene TRBJ1-5; possibly TRBD1 for D (5 bases). Between the trimmed V and J ends, which lost 0 bases and 7 bases, there was a span of 14 bases. The CDR3 extends over 15 amino acids. CDR1 is SGHKS and CDR2 is YYEKEE in the germline V gene (reference sequence). In DNA, the CDR3 is TGTGCCAGCAGCTTGGCCGGGACTCCAAGACAGCCCCAGCATTTT. This encodes CASSLAGTPRQPQHF.

CDR3 in DNA: TGTGCCAGCACCCTAGGTGTAACCTACAATGAGCAGTTCTTC. Amino acid sequence: CASTLGVTYNEQFF. The genes are TRBV12-3 or TRBV12-4 and TRBJ2-1; no firm D call. The CDR3 is 14 residues long. Trimming left V 7 bases short and J 2 bases short, with 12 bases between.

Many counts were recorded for this clonotype. This chain joins TRBV4-1 and TRBJ1-1; tentatively, D is TRBD1 (6 bases). The CDR3 runs to 15 residues. The V end lost 0 bases, the J end lost 3 bases, and 11 bases lay between the germline ends. CDR1 is MGHRA and CDR2 is YSYEKL in the germline V gene. CDR3 sequence reads: CASSQDSGADTEAFF. The CDR3 coding sequence is TGCGCCAGCAGCCAAGACTCGGGGGCCGACACTGAAGCTTTCTTT.

This chain connects TRBV20-1 to TRBJ2-7; 8 bases align to TRBD1. Looked up from germline, CDR1 is DFQATT and CDR2 is SNEGSKA (reference sequence). The CDR3 is 15 amino acids. V shed 0 bases, J shed 3 bases, and the junction held 7 bases outside the gene matches. The CDR3 spells CSARDVGQEVYEQYF. In nucleotides, the CDR3 is TGCAGTGCTAGAGATGTGGGACAGGAGGTCTACGAGCAGTACTTC.

The J gene is TRBJ2-1, the V gene TRBV14, with 14 positions matching TRBD2. V lost 1 base and J lost 2; bases outside the gene matches: 7. This CDR3 is built from 19 residues. The germline gives CDR1 SGHDN, CDR2 FVKESK. The DNA of the CDR3 is TGTGCCAGCAGCCAAGGACTAGCGGGAGGGCTTGGGACCTACAATGAGCAGTTCTTC. Its translation: CASSQGLAGGLGTYNEQFF.

The chain links TRBV7-2 to TRBJ2-5; D is possibly TRBD2 (6 bases). The CDR3 consists of 15 residues. Germline V gene data show CDR1 as SGHTA and CDR2 as FQGNSA. The V end was cut by 5 bases, the J end by 5 bases, with 18 bases between. The CDR3 DNA reads as TGTGCCAGCAGCATCGGACTAATTGGGGTGGAGACCCAGTACTTC. Its protein is CASSIGLIGVETQYF.

This clonotype was seen a handful of times. The chain recombines TRBV5-1 with TRBJ2-6; no firm D call. Trimming cost V 0 bases and J 0 bases, with 10 bases left between them. CDR1 SGHRS and CDR2 YFSETQ come from the germline V gene. The CDR3 contains 17 residues. CDR3 protein: CASSLALIRSGANVLTF. CDR3 DNA sequence: TGCGCCAGCAGCTTGGCCCTGATACGCTCTGGGGCCAACGTCCTGACTTTC.

The rearrangement uses TRBV5-1 and TRBJ2-1; 8 nucleotides line up with TRBD1. The ends lost 1 base at V and 8 bases at J; junction bases unmatched: 14. From germline, CDR1 is SGHRS and CDR2 YFSETQ. CDR3 length: 17 residues. This CDR3 reads CASSLRLGTGQIDEQFF. The CDR3 coding sequence is TGCGCCAGCAGCTTGCGCCTCGGGACAGGTCAAATCGATGAGCAGTTCTTC.

V usage is TRBV20-1 and J usage is TRBJ2-7, with unresolved D. CDR3 length equals 12 residues. The V gene lost 0 bases and the J gene lost 3 bases, with 6 bases spanning the gap. Per germline, CDR1 DFQATT and CDR2 SNEGSKA (reference sequence). For the CDR3, the DNA is TGCAGTGCTAGAGAACCGAACTACGAGCAGTACTTC. Its protein is CSAREPNYEQYF.

This chain links TRBV5-1 with TRBJ2-5; 11 nucleotides agree with TRBD2. This CDR3 contains 17 residues. The germline gives CDR1 SGHRS, CDR2 YFSETQ. The V and J ends lost 2 bases and 4 bases, in that order; junction bases with no gene match: 10. This chain's CDR3 is CASSLRSSGGAVETQYF. CDR3 nucleotides: TGCGCCAGCAGCTTACGGAGTAGCGGGGGGGCGGTAGAGACCCAGTACTTC.

This clonotype was counted a few times. The chain links TRBV28 to TRBJ2-5, with 7 bases matching TRBD1. V lost 5 bases, J lost 1 base, and 4 bases stayed unmatched. Germline V lookup: CDR1 MDHEN, CDR2 SYDVKM. The CDR3 is made up of 14 amino acids. For the CDR3, the DNA is TGTGCCAGCAGTCGACGGGACAGCCAAGAGACCCAGTACTTC. Its translation: CASSRRDSQETQYF.

This clonotype came up many times. The chain recombines TRBV3-1 with TRBJ1-2; D not resolved. The CDR3 is made up of 11 amino acids. Germline assignment: CDR1 LGHDT and CDR2 YNNKEL (reference sequence). Trimming removed 9 bases from V and 4 bases from J, with 9 bases in between. The DNA for the CDR3 is TGTGCCAGTAGTCCAGGCTATGGCTACACCTTC. Its translation is CASSPGYGYTF.

Only one count was recorded for this clonotype. This chain connects TRBV12-1 to TRBJ2-1; TRBD2 is taken as the D call from the table, unchecked against the DNA. TRBV12-1 is marked as a pseudogene. This CDR3 has 15 residues. CDR3 in DNA: TGTGCCAGCACCACCGGGACTAGCGCGCGAGATGAGCAGTTCTTC. Protein product: CASTTGTSARDEQFF.

This clonotype was seen once. V and J are TRBV5-1 and TRBJ2-1; the match to TRBD2 covers 14 bases. Germline loops: CDR1 SGHRS, CDR2 YFSETQ. This CDR3 spans 18 amino acids. J lost 8 bases, V lost 0 bases, and 10 bases had no gene match. CDR3 DNA: TGCGCCAGCAGCTTGGGACTAGCGGGAGGGCGAAGGATCGATGAGCAGTTCTTC. Protein: CASSLGLAGGRRIDEQFF.

This clonotype occurred a few times. The rearrangement links TRBV4-1 to TRBJ2-5, with 7 positions matching TRBD1. Germline CDR1 reads MGHRA; CDR2 reads YSYEKL. This CDR3 has 16 amino acids. The V gene end was trimmed by 4 bases and the J gene end by 5 bases; junction bases not matched to a gene: 13. The CDR3 spells CASSLGTATLVETQYF. The CDR3 DNA follows: TGCGCCAGCAGCCTGGGGACAGCGACCTTGGTTGAGACCCAGTACTTC.

The sample holds a few counts of this clonotype. J is TRBJ2-7 and V is TRBV2; 9 positions match TRBD1. The CDR3 has 15 amino acids. Germline V gene lookup returns CDR1 SNHLY and CDR2 FYNNEI. The ends lost 4 bases at V and 5 bases at J; junction bases unmatched: 9. This chain's CDR3 is CASSGFRDREDEQYF. CDR3 nucleotides: TGTGCCAGCAGTGGTTTTAGGGACAGGGAGGACGAGCAGTACTTC.

This clonotype was recorded a few times. The chain uses TRBV25-1 and TRBJ2-5, with D hard to call. The V end was cut by 1 base, the J end by 0 bases, with 9 bases between. Germline CDR1 reads MGHDK; CDR2 reads SYGVNS. This CDR3 is 15 amino acids long. The CDR3, as DNA: TGTGCCAGCAGTGAATTAGCTGGGTACCAAGAGACCCAGTACTTC. It specifies CASSELAGYQETQYF.

CDR3 in amino acids: CAISKQQGSYGYTF. CDR3 bases: TGTGCCATCAGCAAACAACAGGGGTCCTATGGCTACACCTTC. V is TRBV10-3 and J is TRBJ1-2, with 7 bases lining up with TRBD1. V gave up 6 bases and J gave up 4 bases; unmatched junction bases: 8. The CDR3 has 14 residues. The germline V gene encodes CDR1 ENHRY and CDR2 SYGVKD.

CDR3: CASSPGLSEGYEQYF. The CDR3 DNA is TGTGCCAGCTCACCAGGACTCTCGGAAGGCTACGAGCAGTACTTC. This chain links TRBV18 with TRBJ2-7; D perhaps matches TRBD2 (5 bases). V lost 2 bases and J lost 3, with 14 bases in between. From germline, CDR1 is KGHSH and CDR2 LQKENI. The CDR3 sequence is 15 residues long.

This clonotype came up a few times. The chain links TRBV9 to TRBJ2-1, with TRBD2 matching over 11 bases. The CDR3 covers 16 residues. Looked up from germline, CDR1 is SGDLS and CDR2 is YYNGEE. After removal of 0 bases from V and 10 bases from J, the junction contained 9 bases not matched to a gene. The CDR3 coding sequence is TGTGCCAGCAGCGTAGGTAGCGGGAGGGGCCTCGGAGAGCAGTTCTTC. Translating it yields CASSVGSGRGLGEQFF.

CDR3 DNA: TGTGCCAGCAGCCGGTGGTGGGGCACAGATACGCAGTATTTT. Protein product: CASSRWWGTDTQYF. J is TRBJ2-3 and V is TRBV5-5, with unresolved D. The germline V gene encodes CDR1 SGHKS and CDR2 YYEKEE (reference sequence). Trimming took off 4 bases at V and 1 base at J, with 10 bases between the two ends. This CDR3 contains 14 residues.

This CDR3 reads CASSLQGARNTEAFF. The CDR3 coding sequence is TGCGCCAGCAGCTTACAGGGGGCAAGGAACACTGAAGCTTTCTTT. The gene calls are TRBV5-1 and TRBJ1-1, with 9 bases lining up with TRBD1. Germline V lookup: CDR1 SGHRS, CDR2 YFSETQ. The CDR3 loop spans 15 amino acids. Germline trimming cut 2 bases from V and 1 base from J; bases unmatched to any gene: 3.

In its sample, this clonotype was seen a few times. The chain has TRBV7-2 and TRBJ2-1; unclear D gene. Germline lookup yields CDR1 SGHTA and CDR2 FQGNSA. CDR3 length: 13 residues. Trimming stripped 0 bases from V and 5 bases from J, with 5 bases between. The CDR3 DNA follows: TGTGCCAGCAGCTTAGCTTGGGACAATGAGCAGTTCTTC. Translation: CASSLAWDNEQFF.

This clonotype was seen a single time. The chain uses TRBV10-3 and TRBJ2-1; 7 nucleotides align to TRBD2. This CDR3 spans 14 amino acids. V was pared by 3 bases and J by 6 bases, with 5 bases of the junction left unmatched. Germline V gene lookup returns CDR1 ENHRY and CDR2 SYGVKD. CDR3 DNA sequence: TGTGCCATCAGTGATTCGGGACTACTCAATGAGCAGTTCTTC. This translates into CAISDSGLLNEQFF.

This clonotype was counted at least ten times. The V gene is TRBV12-3 or TRBV12-4, the J gene TRBJ2-7; 10 bases match TRBD1. The CDR3 consists of 14 residues. J was trimmed by 7 bases and V by 4 bases; bases with no gene match: 7. The CDR3 DNA follows: TGTGCCAGCAGTTCCCGGGACAGGGGTGCGGAGCAGTACTTC. Its protein is CASSSRDRGAEQYF.

For the CDR3, the DNA is TGCGCCAGCAGCCAAGGGGCTAGCGGACTCTACGAGCAGTACTTC. This gives the protein CASSQGASGLYEQYF. J is TRBJ2-7 and V is TRBV4-3; 7 nucleotides agree with TRBD2. Germline CDR1 and CDR2: LGHNA and YSLEER. The J segment lost 3 bases and the V segment lost 1 base, leaving 6 bases of the junction unmatched. The CDR3 extends over 15 amino acids.

This clonotype was seen a few times. CDR3 sequence (DNA): TGTGCCAGCAGCGTAGGGATTCTAGCGGGAGTATCTAGGAACACCGGGGAGCTGTTTTTT. Translating gives CASSVGILAGVSRNTGELFF. This rearrangement joins TRBV9 to TRBJ2-2, with 10 bases fitting TRBD2. J lost 1 base, V lost 0 bases, and 12 bases had no gene match. CDR3 length: 20 amino acids. From germline, CDR1 is SGDLS and CDR2 YYNGEE.